This is a list of T cell receptor beta chains from one sample in a study of blood T cell repertoires in COVID-19. Method: immunoSEQ multiplex PCR; TCRdb's copy keeps in-frame clones and lacks some. The table lists about 180,000 clones, 65% to 90% of them singletons. Sequencing was done on a sample of peripheral blood. All receptors derive from a human donor in a cohort sampled during active COVID-19. The CDR3 runs from the conserved cysteine through the conserved F or W. Each record gives: clone size, V gene, D gene, J gene, CDR3 DNA, CDR3 protein. The D gene is left open where the match is weak. The size entry is marked missing in some rows and otherwise reads once, few, many or a size class.

abundance: once
v_gene: TRBV5-5
d_gene: TRBD1
j_gene: TRBJ2-7
CDR3nt: TGTGCCAGCAGCTCCGGGACAGTCTACGAGCAGTACTTC
CDR3aa: CASSSGTVYEQYF

abundance: NA
v_gene: TRBV9
d_gene: TRBD2
j_gene: TRBJ2-7
CDR3nt: TGTGCCAGCAGCGTAGGGGAGGGGCAGGGCTACGAGCAGTACTTC
CDR3aa: CASSVGEGQGYEQYF

abundance: NA
v_gene: TRBV18
d_gene: TRBD1
j_gene: TRBJ1-1
CDR3nt: TGTGCCAGCTCACTTGGACAGGGTGAAGCTTTCTTT
CDR3aa: CASSLGQGEAFF

abundance: NA
v_gene: TRBV7-7
d_gene: TRBD2
j_gene: TRBJ2-1
CDR3nt: TGTGCTAGCAGCTCGGGACTAGCGGGAGGAGGAAATGAGCAGTTCTTC
CDR3aa: CASSSGLAGGGNEQFF

abundance: NA
v_gene: TRBV9
d_gene: NA
j_gene: TRBJ1-4
CDR3nt: TGTGCCAGCAGCGCTCAGGGATATGGTGAAAAACTGTTTTTT
CDR3aa: CASSAQGYGEKLFF

abundance: NA
v_gene: TRBV9
d_gene: TRBD2
j_gene: TRBJ2-1
CDR3nt: TGTGCCAGCAGCGTCGGGCTAGCGGAGTACAATGAGCAGTTCTTC
CDR3aa: CASSVGLAEYNEQFF

abundance: NA
v_gene: TRBV6-1
d_gene: TRBD2
j_gene: TRBJ2-7
CDR3nt: TGTGCCAGCAGTGACATGTCTAGCGGGAGGGACTACGAGCAGTACTTC
CDR3aa: CASSDMSSGRDYEQYF

abundance: NA
v_gene: TRBV19
d_gene: NA
j_gene: TRBJ1-2
CDR3nt: TGTGCCAGTAGTAATTCGGGTACCTATGGCTACACCTTC
CDR3aa: CASSNSGTYGYTF

abundance: NA
v_gene: TRBV4-2
d_gene: NA
j_gene: TRBJ1-5
CDR3nt: TGTGCCAGCAGCCACCGGGAAACTAATCAGCCCCAGCATTTT
CDR3aa: CASSHRETNQPQHF

abundance: few
v_gene: TRBV27
d_gene: TRBD1
j_gene: TRBJ2-7
CDR3nt: TGTGCCAGCAGTTACGACAGGGGGACCTACGAGCAGTACTTC
CDR3aa: CASSYDRGTYEQYF

abundance: NA
v_gene: TRBV11-2
d_gene: TRBD1
j_gene: TRBJ1-2
CDR3nt: TGTGCCAGCAGCTTCCGGGACAGGGGGCTAGTTGGCTACACCTTC
CDR3aa: CASSFRDRGLVGYTF

abundance: NA
v_gene: TRBV20-1
d_gene: TRBD1
j_gene: TRBJ1-2
CDR3nt: TGCAGTGCTAGTGGACAGGGCGATTTCTATGGCTACACCTTC
CDR3aa: CSASGQGDFYGYTF

abundance: NA
v_gene: TRBV9
d_gene: TRBD1
j_gene: TRBJ1-5
CDR3nt: TGTGCCAGCAGCGTAGTGGGGGGACAGGGTAGCAATCAGCCCCAGCATTTT
CDR3aa: CASSVVGGQGSNQPQHF

abundance: NA
v_gene: TRBV28
d_gene: NA
j_gene: TRBJ1-1
CDR3nt: TGTGCCAGCAGTTTAGGGACATATGACACTGAAGCTTTCTTT
CDR3aa: CASSLGTYDTEAFF

abundance: NA
v_gene: TRBV10-3
d_gene: NA
j_gene: TRBJ1-5
CDR3nt: TGTGCCATCAGTGAGTTTGGCAGCGGGAATCAGCCCCAGCATTTT
CDR3aa: CAISEFGSGNQPQHF

abundance: NA
v_gene: TRBV24-1
d_gene: TRBD2
j_gene: TRBJ2-1
CDR3nt: TGTGCCACCAGTGATTTTCCGACTAGCGGGAGAGCGAATGAGCAGTTCTTC
CDR3aa: CATSDFPTSGRANEQFF

abundance: once
v_gene: TRBV27
d_gene: TRBD2
j_gene: TRBJ2-3
CDR3nt: TGTGCCAGCAGTTGGGAGGGAGGGCTTAGCACAGATACGCAGTATTTT
CDR3aa: CASSWEGGLSTDTQYF

abundance: NA
v_gene: TRBV10-1
d_gene: NA
j_gene: TRBJ2-7
CDR3nt: TGCGCCAGCAGTGACCAGGCAACCTCCTACGAGCAGTACTTC
CDR3aa: CASSDQATSYEQYF

abundance: NA
v_gene: TRBV3-1/TRBV3-2
d_gene: NA
j_gene: TRBJ2-7
CDR3nt: TGTGCCAGCAGCCAAGGGGGGGGCTCTAGCTCCTACGAGCAGTACTTC
CDR3aa: CASSQGGGSSSYEQYF

abundance: few
v_gene: TRBV28
d_gene: NA
j_gene: TRBJ2-7
CDR3nt: TGTGCCAGCAGTTCCCCCGGGCAGGGCGTACCGTACGAGCAGTACTTC
CDR3aa: CASSSPGQGVPYEQYF

abundance: NA
v_gene: TRBV10-2
d_gene: TRBD2
j_gene: TRBJ2-3
CDR3nt: TGCGCCAGCGCGAGTAGCGGGGGGCCCACAGATACGCAGTATTTT
CDR3aa: CASASSGGPTDTQYF

abundance: NA
v_gene: TRBV28
d_gene: NA
j_gene: TRBJ2-6
CDR3nt: TGTGCCAGCAGTTCGGGTATACCCGGGGCCAACGTCCTGACTTTC
CDR3aa: CASSSGIPGANVLTF

abundance: NA
v_gene: TRBV4-3
d_gene: NA
j_gene: TRBJ2-7
CDR3nt: TGCGCCAGCAGCCAAGATCGGAGCTCCCGCGAGCAGTACTTC
CDR3aa: CASSQDRSSREQYF

abundance: NA
v_gene: TRBV5-1
d_gene: NA
j_gene: TRBJ1-1
CDR3nt: TGCGCCAGCAGCTTCGACATGACTGAAGCTTTCTTT
CDR3aa: CASSFDMTEAFF

abundance: NA
v_gene: TRBV5-1
d_gene: NA
j_gene: TRBJ2-7
CDR3nt: TGCGCCAGCAGCTTGGAGACGGAGGCCTACGAGCAGTACTTC
CDR3aa: CASSLETEAYEQYF

abundance: NA
v_gene: TRBV19
d_gene: NA
j_gene: TRBJ1-2
CDR3nt: TGTGCCAGTAGTCAGAGGGCGGGCTATGGCTACACCTTC
CDR3aa: CASSQRAGYGYTF

abundance: NA
v_gene: TRBV6-5
d_gene: TRBD1
j_gene: TRBJ2-3
CDR3nt: TGTGCCAGCAGTCCCCGGACAGGGGCGGATACGCAGTATTTT
CDR3aa: CASSPRTGADTQYF

abundance: NA
v_gene: TRBV7-2
d_gene: NA
j_gene: TRBJ2-5
CDR3nt: TGTGCCAGCAGCAAGAACCCGGGGGCGGGAGCGTACCAAGAGACCCAGTACTTC
CDR3aa: CASSKNPGAGAYQETQYF

abundance: NA
v_gene: TRBV18
d_gene: TRBD1
j_gene: TRBJ1-4
CDR3nt: TGTGCCAGCTCACCAAGGACAGGGGGGACTAATGAAAAACTGTTTTTT
CDR3aa: CASSPRTGGTNEKLFF

abundance: few
v_gene: TRBV7-9
d_gene: NA
j_gene: TRBJ2-7
CDR3nt: TGTGCCAGCAGCTTATCGTCTGAGCAGTACTTC
CDR3aa: CASSLSSEQYF

abundance: NA
v_gene: TRBV7-9
d_gene: TRBD1
j_gene: TRBJ1-1
CDR3nt: TGTGCCAGCAGATATCAGGGGGAAACTGAAGCTTTCTTT
CDR3aa: CASRYQGETEAFF

abundance: NA
v_gene: TRBV29-1
d_gene: NA
j_gene: TRBJ1-1
CDR3nt: TGCAGCGTTGGGACATCCCTGAACACTGAAGCTTTCTTT
CDR3aa: CSVGTSLNTEAFF

abundance: NA
v_gene: TRBV28
d_gene: TRBD2
j_gene: TRBJ2-7
CDR3nt: TGTGCCAGCAGTTTACTAGCGGGAGGGTCTGAAGGCGAGCAGTACTTC
CDR3aa: CASSLLAGGSEGEQYF

abundance: NA
v_gene: TRBV10-3
d_gene: NA
j_gene: TRBJ1-3
CDR3nt: TGTGCCACTCTAACAGGGTTCGGAAACACCATATATTTT
CDR3aa: CATLTGFGNTIYF

abundance: NA
v_gene: TRBV6-1
d_gene: NA
j_gene: TRBJ2-1
CDR3nt: TGTGCCAGCAGTGAAAGGGGGGGGCGTGAGCAGTTCTTC
CDR3aa: CASSERGGREQFF

abundance: NA
v_gene: TRBV11-2
d_gene: NA
j_gene: TRBJ2-5
CDR3nt: TGTGCCAGCAGCCTTGAACTAGAGACCCAGTACTTC
CDR3aa: CASSLELETQYF

abundance: NA
v_gene: TRBV15
d_gene: NA
j_gene: TRBJ1-2
CDR3nt: TGTGCCACCAGCAGAGACGCAGGGGATCATGGCTACACCTTC
CDR3aa: CATSRDAGDHGYTF

abundance: NA
v_gene: TRBV7-8
d_gene: TRBD2
j_gene: TRBJ2-7
CDR3nt: TGTGCCAGCAGCTTAGGGGGCAAGCCGGGAGGGGAGCAGTACTTC
CDR3aa: CASSLGGKPGGEQYF

abundance: NA
v_gene: TRBV19
d_gene: NA
j_gene: TRBJ2-6
CDR3nt: TGTGCCAGTAGTATAGTGCGGGAATCGGGGGCCAACGTCCTGACTTTC
CDR3aa: CASSIVRESGANVLTF

abundance: NA
v_gene: TRBV9
d_gene: NA
j_gene: TRBJ2-7
CDR3nt: TGTGCCAGCAGCGACCGACTAGACTCCTACGAGCAGTACTTC
CDR3aa: CASSDRLDSYEQYF

abundance: NA
v_gene: TRBV5-1
d_gene: NA
j_gene: TRBJ2-7
CDR3nt: TGCGCCAGCAGCCCTGGACTCGGGTTGGACGAGCAGTACTTC
CDR3aa: CASSPGLGLDEQYF

abundance: NA
v_gene: TRBV4-1
d_gene: TRBD1
j_gene: TRBJ2-5
CDR3nt: TGCGCCAGCAGCCAAGTTCTCGACAGGGCAGAGACCCAGTACTTC
CDR3aa: CASSQVLDRAETQYF

abundance: NA
v_gene: TRBV5-1
d_gene: NA
j_gene: TRBJ1-4
CDR3nt: TGCGCCAGCAGCCCCCCGGGTTCGGGAAATGAAAAACTGTTTTTT
CDR3aa: CASSPPGSGNEKLFF

abundance: NA
v_gene: TRBV7-8
d_gene: NA
j_gene: TRBJ2-6
CDR3nt: TGTGCCAGCAGCTTAGAGGCAGGGGCTCTTGGAGGGGCCAACGTCCTGACTTTC
CDR3aa: CASSLEAGALGGANVLTF

abundance: NA
v_gene: TRBV20-1
d_gene: NA
j_gene: TRBJ1-3
CDR3nt: TGCAGTGCTAGTCGGGGGGTGGGTGGAAACACCATATATTTT
CDR3aa: CSASRGVGGNTIYF

abundance: NA
v_gene: TRBV4-1
d_gene: TRBD1
j_gene: TRBJ2-7
CDR3nt: TGCGCCAGCAGCCCCCAGGGGGCCTGGGGCGAGCAGTACTTC
CDR3aa: CASSPQGAWGEQYF

abundance: NA
v_gene: TRBV20-1
d_gene: TRBD2
j_gene: TRBJ2-7
CDR3nt: TGCAGTGCTAGTCCTAGCGGGGGTAAAAAATACGAGCAGTACTTC
CDR3aa: CSASPSGGKKYEQYF

abundance: NA
v_gene: TRBV28
d_gene: TRBD2
j_gene: TRBJ2-5
CDR3nt: TGTGCCAGCAGTTTCCTAGCGGGAAGTAGAAAGACCCAGTACTTC
CDR3aa: CASSFLAGSRKTQYF

abundance: once
v_gene: TRBV12-3/TRBV12-4
d_gene: NA
j_gene: TRBJ2-7
CDR3nt: TGTGCCAGCAGTTTGGACATTTCCTACGAGCAGTACTTC
CDR3aa: CASSLDISYEQYF